Listed below are T cell receptor beta chains from one sample, sequenced in a study of cytomegalovirus exposure and HLA in healthy donors. Clones were read by immunoSEQ multiplex PCR, and TCRdb kept only the in-frame ones, dropping some. Among more than 90,000 clones, 75% were seen once, and the ten largest hold over 9.5%. The specimen sequenced was PBMCs. These receptors came from a man in his forties or fifties in good health and CMV-seronegative. CDR3s include the opening cysteine and the closing phenylalanine or tryptophan. D genes are given only for firm matches. Only part of the rows carry a size: once, few, many, or a class if the clone is expanded.

NA,TRBV9,few,TRBJ2-5,TGTGCCAGCAGCGTAGGGGCAGTACAAGAGACCCAGTACTTC,CASSVGAVQETQYF
NA,TRBV10-2,NA,TRBJ1-2,TGCGCCACCTCCCTACGGGATGACTATGGCTACACCTTC,CATSLRDDYGYTF
TRBD2,TRBV6-1,NA,TRBJ2-7,TGTGCCAGCAGTTCCCACAGCGGGAGATCCGCCGAGCAGTACTTC,CASSSHSGRSAEQYF
NA,TRBV19,NA,TRBJ1-1,TGTGCCAGTAGTAACTCAAACACTGAAGCTTTCTTT,CASSNSNTEAFF
NA,TRBV29-1,NA,TRBJ1-3,TGCAGCGCAGGGACTCGAGGAAACACCATATATTTT,CSAGTRGNTIYF
TRBD1,TRBV2,many,TRBJ1-4,TGTGCCAGCCGCAGGGACAGGAATGAAAAACTGTTTTTT,CASRRDRNEKLFF
NA,TRBV7-9,NA,TRBJ1-1,TGTGCCAGCAGCTTACCAGGACAGAACACTGAAGCTTTCTTT,CASSLPGQNTEAFF
NA,TRBV25-1,NA,TRBJ2-1,TGTGCCAGCAGTTCCGCGGGGACTGGGTTAAATGAGCAGTTCTTC,CASSSAGTGLNEQFF
TRBD2,TRBV7-2,NA,TRBJ2-1,TGTGCCAGCAGCTTAGAGCTAGCGGGTAGCAATGAGCAGTTCTTC,CASSLELAGSNEQFF
TRBD1,TRBV4-2,NA,TRBJ1-3,TGTGCCAGCAGCCAAGACCCGGGACAGCGCTCTGGAAACACCATATATTTT,CASSQDPGQRSGNTIYF
NA,TRBV7-6,NA,TRBJ1-6,TGTGCCAGCAGCTCCTTGGACGGGGAGGCCCTCCACTTT,CASSSLDGEALHF
NA,TRBV9,NA,TRBJ2-5,TGTGCCAGCAGCGTAGAACAGGGAGAGACCCAGTACTTC,CASSVEQGETQYF
NA,TRBV7-9,NA,TRBJ2-7,TGTGCCAGCAGCCCTGGGGGACAATCCTACGAGCAGTACTTC,CASSPGGQSYEQYF
TRBD1,TRBV7-8,NA,TRBJ1-5,TGTGCCAGCAGCTCGCAGGGGGTGGGTCCTATGATGTCCCAGCATTTT,CASSSQGVGPMMSQHF
TRBD2,TRBV7-3,NA,TRBJ2-3,TGTGCCAGCAGCGACGGACTAGCGGGGAGCACAGATACGCAGTATTTT,CASSDGLAGSTDTQYF
TRBD2,TRBV30,NA,TRBJ2-2,TGTGCCTGGAGTGCCTGGGATAATTATTGGGGAGGGGAGACCGGGGAGCTGTTTTTT,CAWSAWDNYWGGETGELFF
NA,TRBV4-1,NA,TRBJ2-1,TGCGCCAGCAGCCAAGAACTCCATGAGCAGTTCTTC,CASSQELHEQFF
NA,TRBV6-5,NA,TRBJ1-1,TGTGCCAGCAGCCCAGATTTGTCTGGCACTGAAGCTTTCTTT,CASSPDLSGTEAFF
NA,TRBV2,NA,TRBJ1-2,TGTGCCAGCAGTAACCGACAGGATAAAAATGGCTACACCTTC,CASSNRQDKNGYTF
TRBD1,TRBV5-1,NA,TRBJ1-3,TGCGCCAGCAGCTTAACCGGGACAGCTAACTCTGGAAACACCATATATTTT,CASSLTGTANSGNTIYF
NA,TRBV4-1,few,TRBJ2-2,TGCGCCAGCAGCCAAGATCCGGTAGAGGATATGTACACCGGGGAGCTGTTTTTT,CASSQDPVEDMYTGELFF
NA,TRBV18,few,TRBJ1-3,TGTGCCAGCTCACCTCAGAACTCTGGAAACACCATATATTTT,CASSPQNSGNTIYF
TRBD2,TRBV5-1,NA,TRBJ2-3,TGCGCCAGCAGCTTGGAGAAGCGGGGGGTCAACACAGATACGCAGTATTTT,CASSLEKRGVNTDTQYF
TRBD1,TRBV6-1,NA,TRBJ2-7,TGTGCCAGCAGCCGGGACAGGGACTACGAGCAGTACTTC,CASSRDRDYEQYF
TRBD1,TRBV2,NA,TRBJ1-4,TGTGCCAGCAGCCTCGCGAGGGGGCGGAATGAAAAACTGTTTTTT,CASSLARGRNEKLFF
TRBD2,TRBV6-4,few,TRBJ2-7,TGTGCCAGCAACCCCTCGGGACTATACTACGAGCAGTACTTC,CASNPSGLYYEQYF
TRBD2,TRBV27,NA,TRBJ2-2,TGTGCCAGCAGTGGTCTAGCGGGAGACGGGGAGCTGTTTTTT,CASSGLAGDGELFF
NA,TRBV7-2,NA,TRBJ2-1,TGTGCCAGCAGCTTAGGCCCCGACTATGAGCAGTTCTTC,CASSLGPDYEQFF
TRBD2,TRBV7-3,NA,TRBJ2-1,TGTGCCAGCAGCTCGAAACTAGCGGGGTACAATGAGCAGTTCTTC,CASSSKLAGYNEQFF